The rows below give T cell receptor beta chains drawn from one sample of a study of CD8+ T cells in alopecia areata. Sequenced by immunoSEQ multiplex PCR; TCRdb stores in-frame clones only, minus some. Of about 260,000 clones listed, 60% are singletons. The material was CD4+ T cells sorted from blood, obtained around week 53, from a patient treated with tofacitinib. Source of these receptors: a human donor with alopecia areata. CDR3s include the opening cysteine and the closing phenylalanine or tryptophan. The D gene is left open where the match is weak. Expanded clones get a size class; other rows say once, few or many, or leave the size out.

clone size	V gene	J gene	D gene	CDR3 DNA	CDR3 protein
.	TRBV9	TRBJ1-1	.	TGTGCCAGCAGCTACAGGGAGAACACTGAAGCTTTCTTT	CASSYRENTEAFF
.	TRBV6-6	TRBJ1-4	.	TGTGCCAGCAGTTCTGACAGTGCAACTAATGAAAAACTGTTTTTT	CASSSDSATNEKLFF
few	TRBV9	TRBJ2-1	TRBD2	TGTGCCAGCAGCGTAGCCGGCCAGCGGGGCTACAATGAGCAGTTCTTC	CASSVAGQRGYNEQFF
.	TRBV18	TRBJ2-1	TRBD2	TGTGCCAGCTCACCACAGGCAGCGGGGGGATCCTACAATGAGCAGTTCTTC	CASSPQAAGGSYNEQFF
.	TRBV5-1	TRBJ2-7	.	TGCGCCAGCAGCTTTGGGGGTCGATCCTACGAGCAGTACTTC	CASSFGGRSYEQYF
once	TRBV15	TRBJ2-5	.	TGTGCCACCAGGAGAATACAGGGTTTGTTAGAGACCCAGTACTTC	CATRRIQGLLETQYF
.	TRBV7-9	TRBJ2-3	.	TGTGCCAGCAGCTTAGACAGGGCAGATACGCAGTATTTT	CASSLDRADTQYF
.	TRBV29-1	TRBJ1-2	.	TGCAGCGTTTCAATTGGGAAGGGGAAGGATGGCTACACCTTC	CSVSIGKGKDGYTF
.	TRBV14	TRBJ1-2	.	TGTGCCAGCAGCCCCGGGACATCGCGGTATGGCTACACCTTC	CASSPGTSRYGYTF
.	TRBV9	TRBJ2-5	TRBD1	TGTGCCAGCAGCGTAGGGCTACAGGGGGCGGCCGGGGAGACCCAGTACTTC	CASSVGLQGAAGETQYF
.	TRBV30	TRBJ1-2	.	TGTGCCTGGGTTGCCTCGGGGGCCGGGGGCTACACCTTC	CAWVASGAGGYTF
.	TRBV9	TRBJ1-1	.	TGTGCCAGCAGCGTTTCATTTGAGGGCACTGAAGCTTTCTTT	CASSVSFEGTEAFF
few	TRBV30	TRBJ2-1	.	TGTGCCTGGAGTCCGGGCCCGACAGGCCAAAGGTACAATGAGCAGTTCTTC	CAWSPGPTGQRYNEQFF
.	TRBV30	TRBJ2-5	.	TGTGCCTGGAGTGTAGGGAGTAACGTCTTGGAGACCCAGTACTTC	CAWSVGSNVLETQYF
few	TRBV4-1	TRBJ2-3	.	TGCGCCAGCAGCCAGACAAGAGACCCCACTCCGCAGTATTTT	CASSQTRDPTPQYF
.	TRBV6-5	TRBJ2-3	.	TGTGCCAGCCGGCGGATCCCTTTTGGAGATACGCAGTATTTT	CASRRIPFGDTQYF
.	TRBV15	TRBJ2-3	TRBD2	TGTGCCACCAGCTCCTTAGCGGGGGGGCCCACAGATACGCAGTATTTT	CATSSLAGGPTDTQYF
.	TRBV7-2	TRBJ1-5	.	TGTGCCAGCAGCCCAACAGGAGGCAATCAGCCCCAGCATTTT	CASSPTGGNQPQHF
.	TRBV6-5	TRBJ2-1	TRBD2	TGTGCCAGCACCACCGCCCGGACTAGCGCGGGAAGGCAGTTCTTC	CASTTARTSAGRQFF
.	TRBV7-9	TRBJ1-6	.	TGTGCCAGCAGCTATTGGACGGCAAAGGTCCTCCACTTT	CASSYWTAKVLHF
few	TRBV10-3	TRBJ2-7	TRBD2	TGTGCCATCAGTGCGGGTAGCGGGGAATCCAACGAGCAGTACTTC	CAISAGSGESNEQYF
.	TRBV7-3	TRBJ1-6	.	TGTGCCAGCAGCTCCTTCGGCAGGCCCAATAATTCACCCCTCCACTTT	CASSSFGRPNNSPLHF
.	TRBV5-5	TRBJ2-6	.	TGTGCCAGCAGCTTAATAGGAGACTCTGGGGCCAACGTCCTGACTTTC	CASSLIGDSGANVLTF
few	TRBV9	TRBJ1-2	.	TGTGCCAGCTCATTGGACAGCGAAGAGAACGGCTACACCTTC	CASSLDSEENGYTF
.	TRBV6-6	TRBJ2-2	.	TGTGCCAGCAGTTACCCCCCTTCCGGGGAGCTGTTTTTT	CASSYPPSGELFF
.	TRBV29-1	TRBJ2-3	TRBD1	TGCAGCGTTGCTCGACAGGGGGCAGATACGCAGTATTTT	CSVARQGADTQYF